This T cell receptor beta chain is from a study of CD8+ T cells in alopecia areata. About the study: Treated individuals took tofacitinib by mouth, 5 to 10 mg twice daily. People stayed on tofacitinib for 6 to 18 months, then stopped the drug for 6 months.

Study-wide findings and caveats: Especially in alopecia totalis/universalis, lesional scalp showed greater clonality than normal scalp did.

Alopecia areata patients gave lesional scalp punch biopsies and peripheral blood samples. Notes on this clone: Its antigen is unknown.

Looked up from germline, CDR1 is SEHNR and CDR2 is FQNEAQ (reference sequence). The CDR3 is made up of 15 amino acids. Germline trimming cut 3 bases from V and 8 bases from J; bases unmatched to any gene: 8. The authors extracted RNA and reverse transcribed it into cDNA as the sequencing template. TCRdb's table, derived via immunoSEQ multiplex PCR, lists solely in-frame clones and lacks some. The sample contains 140,000 to 150,000 clones, 47% of which appear only once. The chain uses TRBV7-9 and TRBJ2-1, with TRBD2 matching over 9 bases. The receptor was derived from a human donor with alopecia areata. The source material was CD4+ T cells sorted from blood. CDR3 in DNA: TGTGCCAGCAGCTTCGGTAGCGGGAGTGGCGATGAGCAGTTCTTC. Its translation: CASSFGSGSGDEQFF.